This T cell receptor (beta chain) originates from a study of CD8 T cells in Susac syndrome. Random hexamers served to reverse transcribe roughly 0.45 to 1 ug RNA. Via MiXCR, TCRdb re-called the immunoSEQ multiplex PCR reads, giving one row per CDR3 protein. This table holds around 230,000 distinct CDR3 sequences, roughly 96% found once. Deletions cut 5 bases from V and 4 bases from J, with 13 bases between. Germline CDR1 KGHDR, CDR2 SFDVKD. CDR3 length equals 14 residues. This clonotype was counted a few times. The sequence derives from a human donor with multiple sclerosis. The chain links TRBV24-1 to TRBJ1-2; D uncertain. Sequenced sample: CD4+ T cells from PBMCs. CDR3: CATSGVGSRYGYTF. The CDR3 DNA reads TGTGCCACCAGTGGGGTCGGGTCGCGCTATGGCTACACCTTC.